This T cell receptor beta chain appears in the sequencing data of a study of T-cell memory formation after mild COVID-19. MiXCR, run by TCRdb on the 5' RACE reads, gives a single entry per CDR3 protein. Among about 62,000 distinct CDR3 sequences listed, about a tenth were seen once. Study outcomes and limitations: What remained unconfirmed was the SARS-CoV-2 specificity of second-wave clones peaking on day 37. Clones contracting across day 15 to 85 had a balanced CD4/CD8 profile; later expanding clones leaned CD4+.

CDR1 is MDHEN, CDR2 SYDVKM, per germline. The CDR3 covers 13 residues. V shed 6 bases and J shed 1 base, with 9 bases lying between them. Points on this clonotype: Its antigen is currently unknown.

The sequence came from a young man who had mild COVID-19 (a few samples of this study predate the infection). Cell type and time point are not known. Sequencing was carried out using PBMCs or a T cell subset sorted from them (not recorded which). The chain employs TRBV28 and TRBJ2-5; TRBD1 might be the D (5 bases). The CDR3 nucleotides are TGTGCCAGCAGGCCCCAGGGCCAAGAGACCCAGTACTTC. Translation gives CASRPQGQETQYF. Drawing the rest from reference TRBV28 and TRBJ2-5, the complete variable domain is DVKVTQSSRYLVKRTGEKVFLECVQDMDHENMFWYRQDPGLGLRLIYFSYDVKMKEKGDIPEGYSVSREKKERFSLILESASTNQTSMYLCASRPQGQETQYFGPGTRLLVL.